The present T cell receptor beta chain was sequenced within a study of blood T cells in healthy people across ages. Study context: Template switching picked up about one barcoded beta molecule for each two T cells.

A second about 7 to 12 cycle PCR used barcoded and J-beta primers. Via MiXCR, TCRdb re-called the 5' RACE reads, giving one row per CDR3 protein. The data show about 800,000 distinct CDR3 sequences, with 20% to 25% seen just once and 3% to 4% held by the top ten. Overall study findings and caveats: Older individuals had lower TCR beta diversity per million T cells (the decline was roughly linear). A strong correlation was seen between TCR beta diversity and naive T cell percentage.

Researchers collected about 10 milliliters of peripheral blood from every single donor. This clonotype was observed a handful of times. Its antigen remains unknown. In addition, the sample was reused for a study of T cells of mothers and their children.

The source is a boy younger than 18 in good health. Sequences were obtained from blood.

The CDR3, as DNA: TGTGCCACCAGCGAGACTTTTCGAGGGAGCACAGATACGCAGTATTTT. The encoded protein is CATSETFRGSTDTQYF. The J gene is TRBJ2-3, the V gene TRBV15; TRBD2 is a possible D gene (5 bases). CDR1 is LNHNV, CDR2 YYDKDF, per germline (reference sequence). This CDR3 comprises 16 residues. V was clipped by 5 bases and J by 0 bases, with 15 bases between them. Variable domain in full (rest from reference TRBV15 and TRBJ2-3): DAMVIQNPRYQVTQFGKPVTLSCSQTLNHNVMYWYQQKSSQAPKLLFHYYDKDFNNEADTPDNFQSRRPNTSFCFLDIRSPGLGDTAMYLCATSETFRGSTDTQYFGPGTRLTVL.